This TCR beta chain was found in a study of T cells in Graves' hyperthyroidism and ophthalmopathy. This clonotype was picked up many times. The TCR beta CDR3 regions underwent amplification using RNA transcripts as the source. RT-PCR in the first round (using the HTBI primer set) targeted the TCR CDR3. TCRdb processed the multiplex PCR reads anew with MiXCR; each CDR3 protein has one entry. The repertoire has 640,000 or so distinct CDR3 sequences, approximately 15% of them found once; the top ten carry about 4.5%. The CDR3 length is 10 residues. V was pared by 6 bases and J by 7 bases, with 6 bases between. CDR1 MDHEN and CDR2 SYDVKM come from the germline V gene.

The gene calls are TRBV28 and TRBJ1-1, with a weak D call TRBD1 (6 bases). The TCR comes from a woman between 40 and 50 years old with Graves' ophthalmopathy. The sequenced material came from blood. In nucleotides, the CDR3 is TGTGCCAGCAGCAGGGGTGAAGCTTTCTTT. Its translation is CASSRGEAFF. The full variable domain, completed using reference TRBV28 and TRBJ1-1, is DVKVTQSSRYLVKRTGEKVFLECVQDMDHENMFWYRQDPGLGLRLIYFSYDVKMKEKGDIPEGYSVSREKKERFSLILESASTNQTSMYLCASSRGEAFFGQGTRLTVV.